This T cell receptor (beta chain) was documented in a study of blood T cell repertoires in COVID-19. This clone showed up just a few times. Looked up from germline, CDR1 is SNHLY and CDR2 is FYNNEI. Unmatched junction bases numbered 7, after V lost 6 bases and J lost 6 bases. The CDR3 is 14 amino acids. Measured with immunoSEQ multiplex PCR; TCRdb has only the in-frame clones, and not every one. The sample includes about 250,000 clones, around 88% seen only once; the top ten take 5.5% to 6.5%. This sequence originates from a woman of 80 years or more with COVID-19, enrolled during active disease. The rearrangement uses TRBV2 and TRBJ1-2; 10 nucleotides align to TRBD1. Sequencing used peripheral blood. The CDR3 nucleotides read TGTGCCAGCAGCGGACAGGGGGTTGGGAATGGCTACACCTTC. Its translation: CASSGQGVGNGYTF. The whole variable domain, remainder taken from reference TRBV2 and TRBJ1-2, is EPEVTQTPSHQVTQMGQEVILRCVPISNHLYFYWYRQILGQKVEFLVSFYNNEISEKSEIFDDQFSVERPDGSNFTLKIRSTKLEDSAMYFCASSGQGVGNGYTFGSGTRLTVV.